Listed here is a single T cell receptor (beta chain). This entry belongs to a study of glioma-infiltrating T cells after dendritic cell vaccination. Study as a whole: Patients received autologous tumor lysate-pulsed dendritic cell vaccination between the early 2000s and the early 2010s. Three intradermal dendritic cell vaccine injections were given every two weeks.

Unmatched junction bases numbered 14, after V lost 5 bases and J lost 7 bases. Per germline, CDR1 SGHTA and CDR2 FQGNSA. The CDR3 is 17 amino acids. Up to 2 ug genomic DNA was used for TCRB CDR3 amplification. Primers: 60 V beta forward and 13 J beta reverse. TCRdb keeps only in-frame clones here, not all; method: immunoSEQ multiplex PCR. The table lists 40,000 to 60,000 clones, roughly 87% of them singletons. V gene TRBV7-2 combines with J gene TRBJ2-1, with 10 bases identical to TRBD2. The input for sequencing was blood, taken before dendritic cell vaccination. The sequence was obtained from a human donor with glioblastoma. The CDR3 loop reads CASSRTGSGRASNEQFF. CDR3 coding DNA: TGTGCCAGCAGCCGTACCGGAAGCGGGAGGGCCTCGAATGAGCAGTTCTTC.